This T cell receptor beta chain emerged from a study of cytomegalovirus exposure and HLA in healthy donors. Findings and caveats of the study: The study designated roughly 160 TCR beta chains cytomegalovirus-associated. It was reported that the classifier diagnosed cytomegalovirus status with high specificity and sensitivity in both the original and validation cohorts.

Notes on this clone: Its antigen is not known.

The repertoire was sequenced with immunoSEQ multiplex PCR; TCRdb's copy has only in-frame clones and lacks some. In the table there are roughly 150,000 clones, approximately 84% of which are singletons. The receptor's source is a young man in good health and CMV-seropositive. Sequenced: PBMCs.

The chain's CDR3 is CASGDRGTEAFF. The CDR3 DNA reads as TGTGCCAGCGGTGACAGGGGCACTGAAGCTTTCTTT. The rearrangement joins TRBV6-6 to TRBJ1-1, with 8 bases fitting TRBD1. The CDR3 has 12 amino acids. Germline V CDR1 and CDR2: MNHNY, SVGAGI (reference sequence). J lost 4 bases, V lost 8 bases, and 3 bases had no gene match.